This TCR beta chain stems from a study of T cells in Graves' hyperthyroidism and ophthalmopathy. There were TCR beta CDR3 regions amplified from RNA transcripts. The primer set for the first-round RT-PCR of the TCR CDR3 was HTBI. TCRdb reanalysed the multiplex PCR reads using MiXCR and keeps one entry per CDR3 protein. The sample has approximately 300,000 distinct CDR3 sequences, 17% seen once. Trimming pared 6 bases from V and 6 bases from J, leaving 15 bases between. This CDR3 has 13 residues. The germline V gene has CDR1 WNHNN and CDR2 SYGVQD (reference sequence). Details on this clonotype: The CDR3 end shows no conserved phenylalanine or tryptophan, and so a read error is likely.

The sequenced material came from blood. The genes are TRBV10-1 and TRBJ2-7; tentatively, D is TRBD1 (6 bases). This receptor was identified in a woman in her sixties or seventies with Graves' ophthalmopathy. The CDR3 protein is CASSLMRGTEQYS. In DNA, the CDR3 is TGCGCCAGCAGCCTGATGAGGGGGACCGAGCAGTACTCC.